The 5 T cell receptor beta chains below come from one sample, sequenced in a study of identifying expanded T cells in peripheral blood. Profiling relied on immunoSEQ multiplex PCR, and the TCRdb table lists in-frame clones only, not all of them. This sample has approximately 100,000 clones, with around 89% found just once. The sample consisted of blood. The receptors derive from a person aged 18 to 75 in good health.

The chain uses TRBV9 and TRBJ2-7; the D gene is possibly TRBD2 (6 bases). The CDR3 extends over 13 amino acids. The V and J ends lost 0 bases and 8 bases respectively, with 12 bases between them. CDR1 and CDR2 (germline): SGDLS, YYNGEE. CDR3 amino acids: CASSVEEGSKQYF. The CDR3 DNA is TGTGCCAGCAGCGTAGAGGAGGGGAGTAAGCAGTACTTC.

The CDR3 protein is CASSWDSSYEQYF. CDR3 in DNA: TGTGCCAGCAGTTGGGACAGTTCCTACGAGCAGTACTTC. V and J are TRBV6-6 and TRBJ2-7; the match to TRBD1 covers 7 bases. The CDR3 is made up of 13 amino acids. The junction had 1 base not matched to a gene; V was cut back by 4 bases and J by 1 base. Germline lookup yields CDR1 MNHNY and CDR2 SVGAGI (reference sequence).

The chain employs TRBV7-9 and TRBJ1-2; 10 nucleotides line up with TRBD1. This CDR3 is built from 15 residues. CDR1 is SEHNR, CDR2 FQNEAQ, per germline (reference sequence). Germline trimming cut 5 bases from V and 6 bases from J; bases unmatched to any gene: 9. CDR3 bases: TGTGCCAGCAGCCCGAGGGACAGGGGCCCGGATGGCTACACCTTC. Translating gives CASSPRDRGPDGYTF.

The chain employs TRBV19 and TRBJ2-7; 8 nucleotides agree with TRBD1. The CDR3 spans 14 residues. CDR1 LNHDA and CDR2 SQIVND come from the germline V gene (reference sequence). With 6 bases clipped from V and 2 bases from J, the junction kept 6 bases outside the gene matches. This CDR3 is CASSTGGSAYEQYF. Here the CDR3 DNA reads TGTGCCAGTAGCACAGGGGGAAGCGCCTACGAGCAGTACTTC.

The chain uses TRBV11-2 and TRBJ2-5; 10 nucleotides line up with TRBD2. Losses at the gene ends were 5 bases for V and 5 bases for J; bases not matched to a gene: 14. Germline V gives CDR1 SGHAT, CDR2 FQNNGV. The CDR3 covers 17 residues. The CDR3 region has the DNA TGTGCCAGCAGCCATGGGGCTAGCGGGGGTGGTAGGGAGACCCAGTACTTC. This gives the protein CASSHGASGGGRETQYF.